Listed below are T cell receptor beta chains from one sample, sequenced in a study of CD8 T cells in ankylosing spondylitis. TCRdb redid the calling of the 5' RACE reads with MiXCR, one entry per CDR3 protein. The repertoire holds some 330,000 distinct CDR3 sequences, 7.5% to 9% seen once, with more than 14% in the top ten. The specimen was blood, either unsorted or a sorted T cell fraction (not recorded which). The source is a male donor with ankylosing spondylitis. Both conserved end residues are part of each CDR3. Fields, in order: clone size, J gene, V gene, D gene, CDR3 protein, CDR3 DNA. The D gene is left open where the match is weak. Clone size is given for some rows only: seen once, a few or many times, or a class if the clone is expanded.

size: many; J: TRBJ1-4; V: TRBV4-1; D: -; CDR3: CASSPGADWTEKLFF; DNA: TGCGCCAGCAGCCCCGGAGCGGATTGGACTGAAAAACTGTTTTTT
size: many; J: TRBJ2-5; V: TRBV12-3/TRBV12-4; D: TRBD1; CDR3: CASSPSGQIETQYF; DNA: TGTGCCAGCAGTCCCTCGGGACAGATAGAGACCCAGTACTTC
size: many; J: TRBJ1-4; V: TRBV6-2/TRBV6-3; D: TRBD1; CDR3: CASCFNPGTGYEKLFF; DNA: TGTGCCAGCTGCTTCAACCCCGGGACAGGGTATGAAAAACTGTTTTTT
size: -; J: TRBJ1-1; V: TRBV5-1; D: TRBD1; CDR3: CASSLAGQGITEAFF; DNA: TGCGCCAGCAGCTTGGCGGGACAGGGCATCACTGAAGCTTTCTTT
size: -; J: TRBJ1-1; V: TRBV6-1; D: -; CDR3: CASSRQPNTEAFF; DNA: TGTGCCAGCAGCCGACAGCCGAACACTGAAGCTTTCTTT
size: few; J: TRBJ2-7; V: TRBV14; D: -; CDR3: CASSNPIWGHEQYF; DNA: TGTGCCAGCAGCAATCCAATTTGGGGGCACGAGCAGTACTTC
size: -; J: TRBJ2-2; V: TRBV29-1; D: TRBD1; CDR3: CSVQGAQYTGELFF; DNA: TGCAGCGTGCAGGGGGCGCAGTACACCGGGGAGCTGTTTTTT
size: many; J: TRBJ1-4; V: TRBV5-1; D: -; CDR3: CASSLRLTNEKLFF; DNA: TGCGCCAGCAGCTTGCGGTTGACTAATGAAAAACTGTTTTTT
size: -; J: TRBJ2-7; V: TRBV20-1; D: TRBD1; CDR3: CSATSRQGNYEQYF; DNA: TGCAGTGCTACCTCTCGACAGGGGAACTACGAGCAGTACTTC
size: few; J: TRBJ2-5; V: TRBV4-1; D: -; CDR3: CASSLGQGGTQYF; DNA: TGCGCCAGCAGCCTGGGGCAGGGAGGGACCCAGTACTTC
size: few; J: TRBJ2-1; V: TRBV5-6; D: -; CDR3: CASSFARYEQFF; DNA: TGTGCCAGCAGCTTCGCTAGGTATGAGCAGTTCTTC
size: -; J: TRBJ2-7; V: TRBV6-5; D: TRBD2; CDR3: CASSYSSSGARRQYF; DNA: TGTGCCAGCAGTTACTCGTCTAGCGGGGCTAGGAGGCAGTACTTC
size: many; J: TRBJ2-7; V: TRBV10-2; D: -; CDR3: CASSGGYYEQYF; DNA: TGCGCCAGCAGTGGCGGCTATTACGAGCAGTACTTC
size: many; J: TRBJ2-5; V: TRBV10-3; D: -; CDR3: CAIRRADGETQYF; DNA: TGTGCCATCAGACGGGCAGACGGAGAGACCCAGTACTTC